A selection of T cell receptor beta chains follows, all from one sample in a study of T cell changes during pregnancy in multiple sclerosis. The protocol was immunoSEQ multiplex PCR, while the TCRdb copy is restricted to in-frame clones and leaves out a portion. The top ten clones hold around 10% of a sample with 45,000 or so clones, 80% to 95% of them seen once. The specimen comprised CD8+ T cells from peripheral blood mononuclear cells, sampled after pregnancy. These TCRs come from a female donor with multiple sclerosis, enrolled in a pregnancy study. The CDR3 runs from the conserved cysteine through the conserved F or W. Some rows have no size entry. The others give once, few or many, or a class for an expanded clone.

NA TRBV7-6 CASSLGLAGGPGANVLTF
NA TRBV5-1 CASSRGGGEGQPQHF
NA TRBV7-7 CASSASRGSYNEQFF
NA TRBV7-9 CASSLGQGGHYEQYF
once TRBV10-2 CASSGRVINNEQFF
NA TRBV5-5 CASSLAGTGIRNTIYF
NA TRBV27 CASSSGLYSNQPQHF
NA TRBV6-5 CASSKLAGGENIQYF
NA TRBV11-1 CASSSWTGQRSYEQYF
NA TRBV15 CATSGPTSGGNNEQFF
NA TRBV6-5 CASSYSGDSSYEQYF
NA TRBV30 CAWSVLFVHLPEMPNTGELFF
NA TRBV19 CASRRKLLQGDWYGYTF
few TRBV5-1 CASSLDRVNTEAFF
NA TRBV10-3 CAISAKQGDREKLFF
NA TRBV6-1 CASGEGLGVYGYTF
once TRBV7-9 CASIGGRGFNTEAFF
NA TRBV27 CASSLTVGGYNEQFF
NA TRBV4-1 CASSTSDGGSYEQYF
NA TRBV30 CALITPGQVNF
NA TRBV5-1 CASSLGGLAGHLTGELFF
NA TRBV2 CASSDRGSIGNEQFF
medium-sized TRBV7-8 CASSLPGGDTEAFF
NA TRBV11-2 CASSLVVQSNTEAFF
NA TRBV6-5 CASSPRGQLYEQYF
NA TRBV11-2 CASIISGGRTDTQYF
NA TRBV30 CAWNPEGRGITEAFF
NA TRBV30 CAWSGLNYGYTF
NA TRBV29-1 CSVEEAGQAPYNEQFF
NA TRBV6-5 CASSYSAGSYNEQFF
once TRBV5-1 CASSLGLPGLAGGTSTDTQYF
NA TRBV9 CASVGQTIRYTF
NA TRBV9 CASSVDFTGTYEQYF
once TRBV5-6 CASSPGAGSYEQYF
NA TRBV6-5 CASSYSAGRMDIQYF
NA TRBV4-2 CASSPILAGGPIVYEQYF
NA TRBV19 CASSLSTGGTYEQYF
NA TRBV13 CASSPRGTGTYEQYF
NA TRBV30 CAWRDPQGFLNTGELFF
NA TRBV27 CASRYIASFESQYF
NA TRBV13 CASSHRTSDSTDTQYF
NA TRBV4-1 CASSQESIADEQYF
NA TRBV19 CASNDGRESQPQHF
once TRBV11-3 CASSYGQGGYEQYF
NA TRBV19 CASSPGQGWATEAFF
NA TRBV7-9 CASSLGRQEHPTEAFF
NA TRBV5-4 CASSFADRGLTYGYTF
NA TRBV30 CAWVPGFAEAFF
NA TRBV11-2 CASSLAYGVFYEQYF
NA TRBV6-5 CASSGIRGKVSPLHF
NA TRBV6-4 CASSETAGGRGDTQYF
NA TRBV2 CASADEQGWEQETQYF
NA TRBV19 CASSAIQGYSPLHF